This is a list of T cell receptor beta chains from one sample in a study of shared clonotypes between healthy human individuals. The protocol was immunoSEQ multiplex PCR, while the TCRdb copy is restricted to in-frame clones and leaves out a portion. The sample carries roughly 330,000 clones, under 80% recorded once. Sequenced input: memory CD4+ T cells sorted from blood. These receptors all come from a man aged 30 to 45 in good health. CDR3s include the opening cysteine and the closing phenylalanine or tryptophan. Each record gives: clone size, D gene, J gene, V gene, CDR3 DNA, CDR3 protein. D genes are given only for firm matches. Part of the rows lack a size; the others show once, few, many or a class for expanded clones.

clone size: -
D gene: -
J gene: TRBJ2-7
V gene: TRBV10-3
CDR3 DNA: TGTGCCATCCGCAGGGGTGGCGGAGCCACCCACCTCGGGCAGTACTTC
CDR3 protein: CAIRRGGGATHLGQYF

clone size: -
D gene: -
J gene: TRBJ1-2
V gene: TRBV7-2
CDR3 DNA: TGTGCCAGCAGCGAGCCGCTAGACGGAAAGACCTATGGCTACACCTTC
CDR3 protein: CASSEPLDGKTYGYTF

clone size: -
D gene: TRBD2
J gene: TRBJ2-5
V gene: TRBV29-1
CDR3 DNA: TGCAGCGTTTCATCTGCAGGGAGGGGAGAGACCCAGTACTTC
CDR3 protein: CSVSSAGRGETQYF

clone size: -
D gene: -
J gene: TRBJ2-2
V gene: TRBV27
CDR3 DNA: TGTGCCAGCAGTTTTGAGTTTCGGGTCTCGAACACCGGGGAGCTGTTTTTT
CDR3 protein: CASSFEFRVSNTGELFF

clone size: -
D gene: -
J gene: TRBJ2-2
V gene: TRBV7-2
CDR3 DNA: TGTGCCAGCAGCTCCCGACCCCTTATAGTTACCGGGGAGCTGTTTTTT
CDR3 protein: CASSSRPLIVTGELFF

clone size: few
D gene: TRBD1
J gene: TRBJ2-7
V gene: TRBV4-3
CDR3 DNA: TGCGCCAGCAGCCAAAACCCTGCACCGGTTCGAGGGGGCCGTACGTCCTACGAGCAGTACTTC
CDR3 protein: CASSQNPAPVRGGRTSYEQYF

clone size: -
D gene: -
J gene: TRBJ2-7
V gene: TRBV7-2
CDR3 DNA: TGTGCCAGCAGCTTAGGGGCGGTGCATTACGAGCAGTACTTC
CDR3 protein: CASSLGAVHYEQYF

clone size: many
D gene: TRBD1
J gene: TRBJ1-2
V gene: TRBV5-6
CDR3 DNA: TGTGCCAGCAGCTCGAAGGGACAGGGGCGAGGCTATGGCTACACCTTC
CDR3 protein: CASSSKGQGRGYGYTF

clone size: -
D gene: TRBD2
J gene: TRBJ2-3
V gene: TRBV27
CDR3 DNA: TGTGCCAGCACGCCAGCGGGGGGCACAGATACGCAGTATTTT
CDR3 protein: CASTPAGGTDTQYF

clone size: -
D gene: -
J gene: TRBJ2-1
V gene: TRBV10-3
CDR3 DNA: TGTGCCATCAGGCCCCAGGAAATCTACAATGAGCAGTTCTTC
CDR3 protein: CAIRPQEIYNEQFF

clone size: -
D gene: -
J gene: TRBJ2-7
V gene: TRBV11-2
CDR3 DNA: TGTGCCAGCAGCTACGGGACAAGAGCCTTCGAGCAGTACTTC
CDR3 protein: CASSYGTRAFEQYF

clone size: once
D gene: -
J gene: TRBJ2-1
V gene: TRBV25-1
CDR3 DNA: TGTGCCAGCAGTGTGGCAGGAAAGGACAATGAGCAGTTCTTC
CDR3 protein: CASSVAGKDNEQFF

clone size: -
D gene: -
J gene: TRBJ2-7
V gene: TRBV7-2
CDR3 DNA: TGTGCCAGCAGCTTAGCGTTTGCGGCTTACGAGCAGTACTTC
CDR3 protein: CASSLAFAAYEQYF

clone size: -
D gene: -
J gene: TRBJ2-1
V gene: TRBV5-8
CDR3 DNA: TGTGCCAGCAGCTTGACTAGCTACAATGAGCAGTTCTTC
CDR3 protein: CASSLTSYNEQFF

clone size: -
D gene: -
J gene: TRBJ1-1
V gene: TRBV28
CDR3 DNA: TGTGCCAGCTACAGGGTAATAACTGAAGCTTTCTTT
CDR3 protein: CASYRVITEAFF

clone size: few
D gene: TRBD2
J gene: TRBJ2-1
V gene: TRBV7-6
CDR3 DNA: TGTGCCAGCAGCCAGACGGGGGGGAGGGTCGATGAGCAGTTCTTC
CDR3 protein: CASSQTGGRVDEQFF

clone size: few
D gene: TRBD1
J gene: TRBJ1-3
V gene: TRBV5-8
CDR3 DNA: TGTGCCAGCAGCCCCGGGACAGCTAACTCTGGAAACACCATATATTTT
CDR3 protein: CASSPGTANSGNTIYF

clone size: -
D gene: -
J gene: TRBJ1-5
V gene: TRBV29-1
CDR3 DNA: TGCAGCGTTCAGTATGCGGGGAGCAATCAGCCCCAGCATTTT
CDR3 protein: CSVQYAGSNQPQHF

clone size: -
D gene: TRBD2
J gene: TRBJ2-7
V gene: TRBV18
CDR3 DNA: TGTGCCAGCCGGACCGGGACTAGCTCCTACGAGCAGTACTTC
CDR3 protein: CASRTGTSSYEQYF

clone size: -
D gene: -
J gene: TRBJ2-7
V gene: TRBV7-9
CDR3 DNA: TGTGCCAGCAGCTTAGCGAACGAGCAGTACTTC
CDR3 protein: CASSLANEQYF

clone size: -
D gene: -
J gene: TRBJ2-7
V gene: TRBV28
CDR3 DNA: TGTGCCAGCAGCCCTCCGGACAGTTTCTACGAGCAGTACTTC
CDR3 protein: CASSPPDSFYEQYF

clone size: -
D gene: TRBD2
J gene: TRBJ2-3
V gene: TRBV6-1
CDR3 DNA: TGTGCCAGCAGTGATGAGGGAGGGAGGGCGGTAGATACGCAGTATTTT
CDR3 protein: CASSDEGGRAVDTQYF

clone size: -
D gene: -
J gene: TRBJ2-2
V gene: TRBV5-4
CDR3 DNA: TGTGCCAGCAGCCCAGGACTTAGAGCGACCACCGGGGAGCTGTTTTTT
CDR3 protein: CASSPGLRATTGELFF

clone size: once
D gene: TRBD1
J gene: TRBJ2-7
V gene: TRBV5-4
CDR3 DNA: TGTGCCAGCAGCTTTGGGACAGGGGGCTCCTACGAGCAGTACTTC
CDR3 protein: CASSFGTGGSYEQYF

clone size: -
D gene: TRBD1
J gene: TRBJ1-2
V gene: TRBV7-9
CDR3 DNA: TGTGCCAGCAGCCTGACAGGGGGGGCCTATGGCTACACCTTC
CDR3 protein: CASSLTGGAYGYTF

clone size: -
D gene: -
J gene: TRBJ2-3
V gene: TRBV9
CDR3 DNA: TGTGCCAGCAGCGCGCGGCCGACTGGTGGCGGCGGACCGCAGTATTTT
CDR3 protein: CASSARPTGGGGPQYF

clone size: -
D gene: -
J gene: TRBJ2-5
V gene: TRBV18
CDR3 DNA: TGTGCCAGCTCACCAACCCCCGTAGCGACCCAGTACTTC
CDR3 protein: CASSPTPVATQYF

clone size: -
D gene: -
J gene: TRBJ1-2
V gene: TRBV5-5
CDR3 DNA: TGTGCCAGCAGCTTGCATGGCGGACAAACAAACTATGGCTACACCTTC
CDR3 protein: CASSLHGGQTNYGYTF

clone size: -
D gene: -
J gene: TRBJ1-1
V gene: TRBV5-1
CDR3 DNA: TGCGCCAGCAGCCCGGGGGGACACACTGAAGCTTTCTTT
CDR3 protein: CASSPGGHTEAFF

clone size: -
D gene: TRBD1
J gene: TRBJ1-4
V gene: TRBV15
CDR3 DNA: TGTGCCACCAGCAGGGACAGGGGTGAAAAACTGTTTTTT
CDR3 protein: CATSRDRGEKLFF

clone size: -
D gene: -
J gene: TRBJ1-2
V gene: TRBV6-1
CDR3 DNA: TGTGCCAGCAGTGAAAGAACAATCCGGGACCGACGAGGCTACGCCTTC
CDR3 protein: CASSERTIRDRRGYAF

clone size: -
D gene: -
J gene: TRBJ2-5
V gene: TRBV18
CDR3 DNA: TGTGCCAGCTCGACCCTCGGCAGTGGATACCAAGAGACCCAGTACTTC
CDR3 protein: CASSTLGSGYQETQYF

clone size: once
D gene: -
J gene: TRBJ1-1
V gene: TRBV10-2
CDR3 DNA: TGCGCCAGCAGTGAGGGGACGGGGGAAGCTTTCTTT
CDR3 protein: CASSEGTGEAFF

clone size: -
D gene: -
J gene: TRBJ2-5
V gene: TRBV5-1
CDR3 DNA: TGCGCCAGCAGCTTGGGACAGCCCCAAGAGACCCAGTACTTC
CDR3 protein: CASSLGQPQETQYF

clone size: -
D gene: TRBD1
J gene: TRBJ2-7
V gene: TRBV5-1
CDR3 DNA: TGCGCCAGCAGCGGAGTGACAGGGGCCTACGAGCAGTACTTC
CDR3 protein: CASSGVTGAYEQYF

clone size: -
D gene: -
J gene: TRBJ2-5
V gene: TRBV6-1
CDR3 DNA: TGTGCCAGCAGTGTGAAGGGGCCAGAGACCCAGTACTTC
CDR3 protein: CASSVKGPETQYF

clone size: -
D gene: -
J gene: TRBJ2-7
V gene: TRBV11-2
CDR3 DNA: TGTGCCAGCAGCAGGGCACACTACGAGCAGTACTTC
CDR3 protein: CASSRAHYEQYF

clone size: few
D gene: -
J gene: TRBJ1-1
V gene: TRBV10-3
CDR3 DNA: TGTGCCATCAGTGAGTCGAGGAACACTGAAGCTTTCTTT
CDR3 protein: CAISESRNTEAFF

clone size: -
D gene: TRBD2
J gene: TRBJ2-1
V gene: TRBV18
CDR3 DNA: TGTGCCAGCTCACCCTCGTGGAGCGGGAGCTACAATGAGCAGTTCTTC
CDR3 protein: CASSPSWSGSYNEQFF

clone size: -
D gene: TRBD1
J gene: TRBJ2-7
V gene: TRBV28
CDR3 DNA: TGTGCCAGCAGTTACGGTAGGGACAGCACCTACGAGCAGTACTTC
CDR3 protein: CASSYGRDSTYEQYF

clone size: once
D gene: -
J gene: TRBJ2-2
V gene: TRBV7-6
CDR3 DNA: TGTGCCAGCAGCTTAACCGGCCCCCTCGGGGAGCTGTTTTTT
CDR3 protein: CASSLTGPLGELFF

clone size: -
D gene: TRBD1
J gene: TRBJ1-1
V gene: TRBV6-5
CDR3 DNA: TGTGCCAGCAGTTTGACAGGGCAAAGCACTGAAGCTTTCTTT
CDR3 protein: CASSLTGQSTEAFF

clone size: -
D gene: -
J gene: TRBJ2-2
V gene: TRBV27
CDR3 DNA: TGTGCCAGCAGATGGACAGAGAACACCGGGGAGCTGTTTTTT
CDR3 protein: CASRWTENTGELFF